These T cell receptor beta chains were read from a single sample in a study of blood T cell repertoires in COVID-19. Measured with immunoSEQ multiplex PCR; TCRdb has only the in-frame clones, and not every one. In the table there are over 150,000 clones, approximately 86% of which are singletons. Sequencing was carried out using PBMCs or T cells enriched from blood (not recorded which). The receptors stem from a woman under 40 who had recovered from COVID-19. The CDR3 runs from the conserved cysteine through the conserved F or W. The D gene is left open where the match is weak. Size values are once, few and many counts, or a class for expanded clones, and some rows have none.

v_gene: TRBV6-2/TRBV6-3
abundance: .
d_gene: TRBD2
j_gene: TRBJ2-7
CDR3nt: TGTGCCAGCAGTAAACCCCTTAGCGGGGAGCCCTCCGACGAGCAGTACTTC
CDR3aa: CASSKPLSGEPSDEQYF

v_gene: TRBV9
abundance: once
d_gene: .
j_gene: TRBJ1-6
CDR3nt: TGTGCCAGCAGCGTAGAATACTCCTATAATTCACCCCTCCACTTT
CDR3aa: CASSVEYSYNSPLHF

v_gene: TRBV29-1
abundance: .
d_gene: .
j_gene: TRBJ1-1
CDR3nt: TGCAGCGCTAGCGGGGGCTGGACTGAAGCTTTCTTT
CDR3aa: CSASGGWTEAFF

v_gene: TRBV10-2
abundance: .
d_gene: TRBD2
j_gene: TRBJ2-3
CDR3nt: TGCGCCAGCAGTTATTCGAGACTAGCGGGGGAATTCGACACAGATACGCAGTATTTT
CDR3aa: CASSYSRLAGEFDTDTQYF

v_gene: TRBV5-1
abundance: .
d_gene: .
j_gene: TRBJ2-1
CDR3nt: TGCGCCAGCAGCTTACGGGACACGGAATACAATGAGCAGTTCTTC
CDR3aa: CASSLRDTEYNEQFF

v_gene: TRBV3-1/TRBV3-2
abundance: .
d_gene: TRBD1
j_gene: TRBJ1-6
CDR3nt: TGTGCCAGCAGCAAACGGGGGACAGGGATTGGTTTCTTGATCTCACCCCTCCACTTT
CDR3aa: CASSKRGTGIGFLISPLHF

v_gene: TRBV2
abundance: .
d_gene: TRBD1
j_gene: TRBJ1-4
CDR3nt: TGTGCCAGCAAGGACAGGACAACTAATGAAAAACTGTTTTTT
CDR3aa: CASKDRTTNEKLFF

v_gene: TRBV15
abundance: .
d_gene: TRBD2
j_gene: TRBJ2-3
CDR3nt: TGTGCCACCAGCAGACGTAGCGGGGGGACCACAGATACGCAGTATTTT
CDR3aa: CATSRRSGGTTDTQYF

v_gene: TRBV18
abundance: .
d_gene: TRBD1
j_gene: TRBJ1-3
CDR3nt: TGTGCCAGCTCACCCAACAGGGGATCAGGAAACACCATATATTTT
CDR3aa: CASSPNRGSGNTIYF

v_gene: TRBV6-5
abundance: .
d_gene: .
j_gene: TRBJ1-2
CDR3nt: TGTGCCAGCAGGACAGAGGACTATGGCTACACCTTC
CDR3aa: CASRTEDYGYTF

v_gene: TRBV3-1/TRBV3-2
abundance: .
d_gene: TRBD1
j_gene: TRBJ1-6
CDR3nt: TGTGCCAGCAGCCAGGGACAGGCGGGGGATTCACCCCTCCACTTT
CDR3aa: CASSQGQAGDSPLHF

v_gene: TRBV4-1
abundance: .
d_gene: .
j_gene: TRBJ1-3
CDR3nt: TGCGCCAGCAGCCAAGGAAGGGGCGCTGGAAACACCATATATTTT
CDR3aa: CASSQGRGAGNTIYF

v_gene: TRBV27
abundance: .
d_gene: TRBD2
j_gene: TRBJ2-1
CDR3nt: TGTGCCAGCAGTTTACCGGGACTAGCGGGACATGAGCAGTTCTTC
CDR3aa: CASSLPGLAGHEQFF

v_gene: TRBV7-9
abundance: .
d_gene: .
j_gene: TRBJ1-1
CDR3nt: TGTGCCAGCAGCTCCTTGTACGGGGGAACTGAAGCTTTCTTT
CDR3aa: CASSSLYGGTEAFF

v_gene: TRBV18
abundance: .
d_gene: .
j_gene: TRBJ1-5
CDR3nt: TGTGCCAGCTCACCGGAGAAGTATCAGCCCCAGCATTTT
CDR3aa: CASSPEKYQPQHF

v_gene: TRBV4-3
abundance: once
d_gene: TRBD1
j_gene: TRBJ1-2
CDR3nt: TGCGCCAGCATCGGACAGGGAAATACCTATGGCTACACCTTC
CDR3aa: CASIGQGNTYGYTF

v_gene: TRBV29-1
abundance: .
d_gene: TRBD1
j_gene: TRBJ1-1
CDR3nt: TGCAGCGTACACAGGGGGCGCAGGACTGAAGCTTTCTTT
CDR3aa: CSVHRGRRTEAFF

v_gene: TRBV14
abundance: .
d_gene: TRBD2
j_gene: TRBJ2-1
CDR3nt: TGTGCCAGCAGCCAAGGGCGGGGGTACTCCTACAATGAGCAGTTCTTC
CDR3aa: CASSQGRGYSYNEQFF

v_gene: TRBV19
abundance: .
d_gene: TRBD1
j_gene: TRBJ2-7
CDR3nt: TGTGCCAGTAGCAAAACCGGGACAGGAACCTACGAGCAGTACTTC
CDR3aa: CASSKTGTGTYEQYF

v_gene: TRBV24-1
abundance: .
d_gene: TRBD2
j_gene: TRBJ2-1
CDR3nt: TGTGCCACCAGTGACTTAGGGACTAGCGGTACCAATGAGCAGTTCTTC
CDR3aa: CATSDLGTSGTNEQFF

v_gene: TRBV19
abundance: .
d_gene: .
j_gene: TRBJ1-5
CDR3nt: TGTGCCAGTAGCACCGCAGGCGGGGCGGGACAGCCCCAGCATTTT
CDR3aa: CASSTAGGAGQPQHF

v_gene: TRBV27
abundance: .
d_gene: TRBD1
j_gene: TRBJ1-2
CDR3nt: TGTGCCAGCAAGGGGGCGGTGACAGAACCCTATGGCTACACCTTC
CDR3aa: CASKGAVTEPYGYTF

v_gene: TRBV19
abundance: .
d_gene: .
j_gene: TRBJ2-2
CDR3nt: TGTGCCAGTAGGGACCGTGGACAGTTCGCGAACACCGGGGAGCTGTTTTTT
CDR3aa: CASRDRGQFANTGELFF

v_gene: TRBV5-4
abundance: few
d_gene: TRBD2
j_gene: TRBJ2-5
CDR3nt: TGTGCCAGCAGCTTGGAGGTAGCGGGAGGAGAGACCCAGTACTTC
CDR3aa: CASSLEVAGGETQYF

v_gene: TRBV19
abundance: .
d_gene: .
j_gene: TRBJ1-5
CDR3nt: TGTGCCAGTAGTAGGGGACACCGAATCAATCAGCCCCAGCATTTT
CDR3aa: CASSRGHRINQPQHF

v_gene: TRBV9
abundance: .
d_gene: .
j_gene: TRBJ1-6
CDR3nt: TGTGCCAGCAGCGTAAGGCAGGGAGGATCACCCCTCCACTTT
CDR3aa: CASSVRQGGSPLHF

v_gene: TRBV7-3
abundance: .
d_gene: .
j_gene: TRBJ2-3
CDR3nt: TGTGCCAGCAGCTTAGGATCTAGTTGGACAGATACGCAGTATTTT
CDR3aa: CASSLGSSWTDTQYF

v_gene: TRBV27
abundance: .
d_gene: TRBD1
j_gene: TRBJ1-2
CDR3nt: TGTGCCAGCAGTTTGGAGGGACAGGGGGCGTATTATGGCTACACCTTC
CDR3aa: CASSLEGQGAYYGYTF

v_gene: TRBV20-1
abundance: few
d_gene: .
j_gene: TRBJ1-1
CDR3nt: TGCAGTGCTAGTAGTACGGAGTCGAACACTGAAGCTTTCTTT
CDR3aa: CSASSTESNTEAFF

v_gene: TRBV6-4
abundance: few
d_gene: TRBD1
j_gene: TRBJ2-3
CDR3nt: TGTGCCAGCAGTGACTCGTCGGGACAGGGAGTTGGAACAGATACGCAGTATTTT
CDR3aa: CASSDSSGQGVGTDTQYF

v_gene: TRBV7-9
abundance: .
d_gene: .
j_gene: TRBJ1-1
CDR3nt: TGTGCCAGCAGCTTCTGGGTCACGGGGACTGAAGCTTTCTTT
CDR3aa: CASSFWVTGTEAFF

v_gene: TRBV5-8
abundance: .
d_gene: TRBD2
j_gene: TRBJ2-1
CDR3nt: TGTGCCAGCAGCGCCGCCGGGACTAGCGGGTCGGGGAATGAGCAGTTCTTC
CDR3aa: CASSAAGTSGSGNEQFF

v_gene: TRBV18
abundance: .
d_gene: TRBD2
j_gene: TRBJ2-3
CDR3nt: TGTGCCAGCTCACAACTAGCGGGAGACACAGATACGCAGTATTTT
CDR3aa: CASSQLAGDTDTQYF

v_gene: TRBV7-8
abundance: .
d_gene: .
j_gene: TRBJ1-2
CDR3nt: TGTGCCAGCAGTCGAGGGAGCTATGGCTACACCTTC
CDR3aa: CASSRGSYGYTF

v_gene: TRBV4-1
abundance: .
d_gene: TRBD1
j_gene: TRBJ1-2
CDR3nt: TGCGCCAGCAGCCAAACCCATGGGACAGGAGTCTATGGCTACACCTTC
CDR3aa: CASSQTHGTGVYGYTF

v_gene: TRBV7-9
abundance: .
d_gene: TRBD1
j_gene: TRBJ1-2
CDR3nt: TGTGCCCTCAGGGGGGCCCGGGACAACTATGGCTACACCTTC
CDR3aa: CALRGARDNYGYTF

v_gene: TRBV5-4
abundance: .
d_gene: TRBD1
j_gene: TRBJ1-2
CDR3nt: TGTGCCAGCAGCTTGATCAGCAGGGGGCTAGCTAACTATGGCTACACCTTC
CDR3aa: CASSLISRGLANYGYTF

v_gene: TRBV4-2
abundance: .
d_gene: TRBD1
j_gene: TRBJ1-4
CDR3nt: TGTGCCAGCAGCCAAGAGGGACAGATAAATGAAAAACTGTTTTTT
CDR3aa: CASSQEGQINEKLFF

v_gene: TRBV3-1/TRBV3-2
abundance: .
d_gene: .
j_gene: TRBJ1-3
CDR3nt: TGTGCCAGCAGCCAAGACACTAGCTCTGGAAACACCATATATTTT
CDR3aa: CASSQDTSSGNTIYF

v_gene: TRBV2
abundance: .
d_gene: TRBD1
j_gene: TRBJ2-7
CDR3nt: TGTGCCAGCCTGGACAGGGGGAACTCCTACGAGCAGTACTTC
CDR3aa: CASLDRGNSYEQYF

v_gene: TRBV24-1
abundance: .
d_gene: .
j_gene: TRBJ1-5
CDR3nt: TGTGCCACCAGCGCCGACGGGAATCAGCCCCAGCATTTT
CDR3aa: CATSADGNQPQHF

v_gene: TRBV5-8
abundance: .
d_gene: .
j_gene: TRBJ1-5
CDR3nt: TGTGCCAGCAGCTTGGGGTACTCCAATCAGCCCCAGCATTTT
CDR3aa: CASSLGYSNQPQHF

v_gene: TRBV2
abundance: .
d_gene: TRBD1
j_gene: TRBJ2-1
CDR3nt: TGTGCCAGCAGGAACAGGGGATACAATGAGCAGTTCTTC
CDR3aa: CASRNRGYNEQFF

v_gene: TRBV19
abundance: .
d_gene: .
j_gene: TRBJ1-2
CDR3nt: TGTGCCAGTACTCCGAGCGACTATGGCTACACCTTC
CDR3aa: CASTPSDYGYTF

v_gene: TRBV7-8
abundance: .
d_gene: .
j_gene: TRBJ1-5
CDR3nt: TGTGCCAGCAGCTTAGTAAGGGGCACCGATCAGCCCCAGCATTTT
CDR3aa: CASSLVRGTDQPQHF

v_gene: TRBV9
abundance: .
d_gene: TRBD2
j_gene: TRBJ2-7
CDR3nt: TGTGCCAGCAGCCCCACAGCGGGAGTTTCGAGCGAGCAGTACTTC
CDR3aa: CASSPTAGVSSEQYF

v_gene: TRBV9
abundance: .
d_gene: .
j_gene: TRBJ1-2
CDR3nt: TGTGCCAGCAGCCTCGGGCCGGACACCTCGGGCTACACCTTC
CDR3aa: CASSLGPDTSGYTF

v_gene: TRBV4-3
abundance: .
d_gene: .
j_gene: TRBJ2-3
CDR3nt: TGCGCCAGCAGCCAATTAAGAGGCGGCCGCACAGATACGCAGTATTTT
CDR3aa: CASSQLRGGRTDTQYF

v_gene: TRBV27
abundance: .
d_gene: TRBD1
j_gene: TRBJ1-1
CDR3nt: TGTGCCAGCAGCGAACTCCGACAGGGTTACACTGAAGCTTTCTTT
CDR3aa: CASSELRQGYTEAFF

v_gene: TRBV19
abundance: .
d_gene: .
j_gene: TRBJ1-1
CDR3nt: TGTGCCAGTAGTATGGGCAGCCTGAACACTGAAGCTTTCTTT
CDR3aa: CASSMGSLNTEAFF

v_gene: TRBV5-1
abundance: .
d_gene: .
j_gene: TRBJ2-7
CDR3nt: TGCGCCAGCAGCTTGGTGGGAGGCCGCTACGAGCAGTACTTC
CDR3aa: CASSLVGGRYEQYF

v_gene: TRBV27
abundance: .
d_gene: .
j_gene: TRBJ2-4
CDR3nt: TGTGCCAGCAGTTTTCTGGCGGCCCTAGCCAAAAACATTCAGTACTTC
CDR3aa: CASSFLAALAKNIQYF

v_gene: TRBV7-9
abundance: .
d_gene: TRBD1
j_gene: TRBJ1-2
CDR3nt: TGTGCCAGCAGGCCGCAGGGGGCGGACTATGGCTACACCTTC
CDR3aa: CASRPQGADYGYTF